The 23 T cell receptor beta chains below all came from one sample that was sequenced in a study of T cells in AML relapse after transplant. Amplification used RNA template and a modified RACE PCR instead of multiplex PCR. A single record per CDR3 protein comes from TCRdb applying MiXCR to the PCR reads. This sample has some 3,500 distinct CDR3 sequences, with over 8.5% found just once. The source was bone marrow, either the whole sample or a sorted T cell fraction (not recorded which), collected in complete remission. The receptor set was obtained from a human donor who had a stem cell transplant for acute myeloid leukemia. Part of the T cells may come from the graft donor.

By sample fraction, this clonotype is medium-sized. J is TRBJ2-4 and V is TRBV5-6; D is uncertain. Germline CDR1 is SGHDT and CDR2 is YYEEEE. The CDR3 loop spans 14 amino acids. Trimming cost V 4 bases and J 0 bases, with 8 bases left between them. The CDR3 here is CASSPEIAKNIQYF. The DNA for the CDR3 is TGTGCCAGCAGCCCCGAGATAGCCAAAAACATTCAGTACTTC.

This clonotype is medium-sized within its sample. This chain connects TRBV6-5 to TRBJ1-5; D possibly corresponds to TRBD1 (5 bases). V lost 6 bases, J lost 5 bases, and 23 bases lay in between. Germline CDR1 is MNHEY and CDR2 is SVGAGI. This CDR3 comprises 17 residues. CDR3 DNA sequence: TGTGCCAGCAGCCGGGACGGGACTGACGTCGGATATCAGCCCCAGCATTTT. It encodes CASSRDGTDVGYQPQHF.

This clonotype is medium-sized (0.01 to 0.1%) within its sample. The J gene is TRBJ2-3, the V gene TRBV15; D ambiguous. CDR1 and CDR2 (germline): LNHNV, YYDKDF (reference sequence). V shed 5 bases and J shed 1 base, with 7 bases lying between them. CDR3 size: 13 residues. The CDR3 protein is CATSLKGTDTQYF. Written as DNA, the CDR3 is TGTGCCACCAGCCTCAAGGGCACAGATACGCAGTATTTT.

By share, this clonotype counts as large. This chain links TRBV9 with TRBJ1-2, with 7 bases lining up with TRBD1. V trimming: 4 bases; J trimming: 4 bases; junction bases outside the gene matches: 10. The CDR3 loop spans 15 amino acids. Germline V CDR1 and CDR2: SGDLS, YYNGEE. The CDR3 here is CASSIGQAVTYGYTF. DNA of the CDR3: TGTGCCAGCAGCATCGGACAGGCAGTCACCTATGGCTACACCTTC.

This clonotype came up many times. The CDR3 sequence: CASSSGQVWETQYF. CDR3 coding DNA: TGTGCCAGCAGCTCTGGACAGGTTTGGGAGACCCAGTACTTC. This sequence joins TRBV11-2 and TRBJ2-5, with 7 bases matching TRBD1. The V gene end was trimmed by 4 bases and the J gene end by 5 bases; junction bases not matched to a gene: 7. The germline CDR1 and CDR2 sequences are SGHAT and FQNNGV. The CDR3 runs to 14 residues.

As for this clonotype: One base away lies a much larger clone, so this may be a sequencing read error. The J gene is TRBJ2-7, the V gene TRBV3-1, with 8 bases that match TRBD1. Germline CDR1 LGHDT, CDR2 YNNKEL (reference sequence). This CDR3 has 14 residues. In DNA form, the CDR3 reads TGCGCCAGCAGCCAAGCCCCCGGGACAGGAAAGCAGTACTTC. This sequence encodes CASSQAPGTGKQYF.

By sample share, this clonotype is medium-sized. This chain links TRBV10-3 with TRBJ2-1; unclear D gene. Germline V CDR1 and CDR2: ENHRY, SYGVKD. Trimming pared 5 bases from V and 1 base from J, leaving 6 bases between. The CDR3 has 13 amino acids. CDR3 sequence: CAISSESYNEQFF. DNA of the CDR3: TGTGCCATCAGTAGCGAGTCCTACAATGAGCAGTTCTTC.

This clonotype is medium-sized (0.01 to 0.1%) in the sample. The V call is TRBV7-9, the J call TRBJ1-6, with 10 bases aligning to TRBD1. V trimming: 6 bases; J trimming: 8 bases; junction bases outside the gene matches: 7. The CDR3 consists of 15 residues. The germline CDR1 and CDR2 sequences are SEHNR and FQNEAQ (reference sequence). CDR3 nucleotide sequence: TGTGCCAGCAGATCTACTGGGACAGGGGATTCACCCCTCCACTTT. Encoded protein: CASRSTGTGDSPLHF.

This clonotype has at least ten counts. V is TRBV6-2 or TRBV6-3 and J is TRBJ2-2; no clear D. Germline V gene data show CDR1 as MNHEY and CDR2 as SVGEGT. Trimming took 7 bases from V and 5 from J, leaving 17 bases between them. The CDR3 contains 15 residues. CDR3 DNA sequence: TGTGCCAGCACCTTACGTGTCTTAAAAACCGGGGAGCTGTTTTTT. Its protein is CASTLRVLKTGELFF.

Judged by abundance, this clonotype is medium-sized (0.01 to 0.1%). J is TRBJ2-5 and V is TRBV11-2; 7 bases are a match to TRBD2. Germline values: CDR1 SGHAT, CDR2 FQNNGV. The J segment lost 4 bases and the V segment lost 5 bases, leaving 7 bases of the junction unmatched. CDR3 size: 14 residues. DNA of the CDR3: TGTGCCAGCAGCCGGAGCGGGATCATAGAGACCCAGTACTTC. This gives the protein CASSRSGIIETQYF.

Sample share makes this clonotype large. The V gene is TRBV13, the J gene TRBJ1-4, with no clear D. The V gene lost 1 base and the J gene lost 6 bases, with 9 bases spanning the gap. Germline V gene lookup returns CDR1 PRHDT and CDR2 FYEKMQ (reference sequence). The CDR3 is 14 residues long. The CDR3 DNA is TGTGCCAGCAGCTTAGAAGGGAGAGATGAAAAACTGTTTTTT. Translated: CASSLEGRDEKLFF.

In this sample, this clonotype is medium-sized. This chain uses TRBV12-3 or TRBV12-4 with TRBJ2-1; 8 positions agree with TRBD1. The V and J ends lost 7 bases and 4 bases, in that order; junction bases with no gene match: 6. The CDR3 spans 14 residues. The CDR3 loop reads CASNPGTGYNEQFF. The CDR3 DNA reads as TGTGCCAGCAACCCAGGGACAGGATACAATGAGCAGTTCTTC.

In this sample, this clonotype turned up many times. The chain recombines TRBV5-6 with TRBJ1-5; no clear D gene. The CDR3 has 15 residues. The germline gives CDR1 SGHDT, CDR2 YYEEEE. V lost 0 bases and J lost 1, with 8 bases in between. CDR3 DNA sequence: TGTGCCAGCAGCTTGGCCGGCGGAAGCAATCAGCCCCAGCATTTT. Its protein is CASSLAGGSNQPQHF.

In its sample, this clonotype ranks as medium-sized. The chain is built from TRBV5-1 and TRBJ1-2; D is uncertain. Germline assignment: CDR1 SGHRS and CDR2 YFSETQ. The V and J ends lost 0 bases and 6 bases respectively, with 12 bases between them. This CDR3 contains 14 residues. CDR3 loop: CASSLELRADGYTF. The CDR3, as DNA: TGCGCCAGCAGCTTGGAACTCCGGGCGGATGGCTACACCTTC.

This clonotype was seen more than once but under ten times. This chain uses TRBV11-2 with TRBJ1-2; D unclear. CDR1 SGHAT and CDR2 FQNNGV come from the germline V gene. The V end lost 5 bases, the J end lost 3 bases, and 19 bases lay between the germline ends. This CDR3 spans 16 amino acids. CDR3: CASSAARRGGDYGYTF. The CDR3, as DNA: TGTGCCAGCAGCGCCGCCCGCCGGGGTGGGGACTATGGCTACACCTTC.

This clonotype is categorized as medium-sized. The V call is TRBV6-1, the J call TRBJ1-2; D uncertain. Trimming left V 7 bases short and J 4 bases short, with 19 bases between. This CDR3 is built from 15 residues. Germline CDR1 is MNHNS and CDR2 is SASEGT. The CDR3 DNA reads as TGTGCCAGCACCCATGGAGCGGGCTCCAGCTATGGCTACACCTTC. Protein product: CASTHGAGSSYGYTF.

This clonotype was counted many times. The chain joins TRBV7-2 to TRBJ1-2; TRBD1 matches at 10 bases. The CDR3 totals 15 residues. Trimming cost V 1 base and J 4 bases; bases outside gene matches: 3. Germline CDR1 SGHTA, CDR2 FQGNSA. CDR3 coding DNA: TGTGCCAGCAGCTTAGGGGACAGGGGCCTCTATGGCTACACCTTC. Translation: CASSLGDRGLYGYTF. The full variable domain, in which reference TRBV7-2 and TRBJ1-2 provide the parts outside the CDR3, is GAGVSQSPSNKVTEKGKDVELRCDPISGHTALYWYRQSLGQGLEFLIYFQGNSAPDKSGLPSDRFSAERTGGSVSTLTIQRTQQEDSAVYLCASSLGDRGLYGYTFGSGTRLTVV.

This clonotype is large in the sample. The chain employs TRBV3-1 and TRBJ2-3; D gene ambiguous. Per germline, CDR1 LGHDT and CDR2 YNNKEL (reference sequence). This CDR3 is 13 amino acids long. Trimming removed 6 bases from V and 4 bases from J, with 11 bases in between. The DNA of the CDR3 is TGTGCCAGCAGGACGCAAAGCGCAGATACGCAGTATTTT. Translation: CASRTQSADTQYF.

This clonotype was found a few times. The rearrangement uses TRBV6-5 and TRBJ2-7; the match to TRBD1 covers 9 bases. Germline CDR1 and CDR2: MNHEY and SVGAGI. With V trimmed by 4 bases and J by 4 bases, 8 bases remained unmatched. The CDR3 totals 15 residues. CDR3 loop: CASSSQGARNYEQYF. The CDR3 DNA reads as TGTGCCAGCAGTTCACAGGGGGCGAGGAATTACGAGCAGTACTTC.

By share, this clonotype counts as medium-sized (0.01 to 0.1%). The chain is built from TRBV4-2 and TRBJ2-5; 13 bases match TRBD2. CDR1 is LGHNA, CDR2 YNFKEQ, per germline. The V segment lost 4 bases and the J segment 7 bases; nucleotides outside the gene matches: 12. The CDR3 has 17 residues. The chain's CDR3 is CASSPMTSGGSLLTQYF. CDR3 sequence (DNA): TGTGCCAGCAGCCCCATGACTAGCGGGGGGAGCCTGCTGACCCAGTACTTC.

This clonotype rates as medium-sized (0.01 to 0.1%). CDR3 sequence reads: CASSETSGGIADTQYF. The DNA for the CDR3 is TGTGCCAGCAGTGAAACTAGCGGGGGGATAGCAGATACGCAGTATTTT. The V and J genes are TRBV6-5 and TRBJ2-3; 12 bases fit TRBD2. V gave up 5 bases and J gave up 4 bases; unmatched junction bases: 7. The germline V gene encodes CDR1 MNHEY and CDR2 SVGAGI. The CDR3 contains 16 residues.

This clonotype is large within its sample. The J gene is TRBJ2-3, the V gene TRBV9; D is uncertain. This CDR3 is 14 amino acids long. Germline-derived CDR1 and CDR2 are SGDLS and YYNGEE. V lost 1 base and J 10 bases, leaving 16 bases between the germline ends. This CDR3 reads CASSVRRDSHPQYF. In nucleotides, the CDR3 is TGTGCCAGCAGCGTACGAAGGGATAGCCACCCGCAGTATTTT. The full variable domain, completed using reference TRBV9 and TRBJ2-3, is DSGVTQTPKHLITATGQRVTLRCSPRSGDLSVYWYQQSLDQGLQFLIQYYNGEERAKGNILERFSAQQFPDLHSELNLSSLELGDSALYFCASSVRRDSHPQYFGPGTRLTVL.

Only a few counts were recorded for this clonotype. J is TRBJ2-7 and V is TRBV7-8; D unclear. Trimming pared 4 bases from V and 4 bases from J, leaving 14 bases between. Germline CDR1 SGHVS, CDR2 FQNEAQ. This CDR3 has 14 residues. CDR3 sequence (DNA): TGTGCCAGCAGCTCCGAGGATCAGTGGTACGAGCAGTACTTC. Translating it yields CASSSEDQWYEQYF.